This T cell receptor (beta chain) was captured by sequencing in a study of control samples from healthy donors and cancer patients. The junction had 10 bases not matched to a gene; V was cut back by 7 bases and J by 5 bases. Germline assignment: CDR1 SGDLS and CDR2 YYNGEE. This CDR3 region has 15 residues. Here immunoSEQ multiplex PCR was the method, and the copy in TCRdb shows in-frame clones only, minus some. Here the sample spans under 150,000 clones, roughly 95% being singletons. This clonotype was sampled from a man younger than 40 in good health. Sample: blood. The chain links TRBV9 to TRBJ1-3; TRBD1 aligns across 9 bases. The CDR3 region has the DNA TGTGCCAGCCAGGGGACAGGGAATTTAAGAAACACCATATATTTT. It is translated as CASQGTGNLRNTIYF.